Listed here are 7 T cell receptor beta chains from one sample, sequenced in a study of blood T cell repertoires in COVID-19. Generated by immunoSEQ multiplex PCR, the TCRdb table keeps only in-frame clones and is missing some. The top ten clones hold about 16% of a sample with tens of thousands of clones, roughly three quarters of them seen once. The sample taken for sequencing was peripheral blood. These receptors were obtained from a man in his 70s with active or convalescent COVID-19.

The rearrangement links TRBV7-2 to TRBJ2-5; TRBD2 matches at 7 bases. The CDR3 loop spans 14 amino acids. With 4 bases clipped from V and 3 bases from J, the junction kept 5 bases outside the gene matches. Germline V gene data show CDR1 as SGHTA and CDR2 as FQGNSA. CDR3 in amino acids: CASSSLGGEETQYF. CDR3 nucleotides: TGTGCCAGCAGCTCCTTGGGGGGGGAAGAGACCCAGTACTTC.

This clone appeared a single time. The V and J genes are TRBV7-9 and TRBJ1-2; D not certain. Germline-derived CDR1 and CDR2 are SEHNR and FQNEAQ (reference sequence). The CDR3 is made up of 14 amino acids. V lost 1 base and J 8 bases, leaving 14 bases between the germline ends. CDR3 sequence reads: CASSLERAAKGYTF. The CDR3 DNA reads TGTGCCAGCAGCTTAGAGAGGGCAGCGAAGGGCTACACCTTC.

The gene calls are TRBV7-9 and TRBJ2-7; TRBD1 aligns across 7 bases. J was trimmed by 0 bases and V by 2 bases; bases with no gene match: 4. Looked up from germline, CDR1 is SEHNR and CDR2 is FQNEAQ (reference sequence). The CDR3 length is 15 residues. The CDR3 reads CASSLNGTDSYEQYF. The CDR3 DNA reads as TGTGCCAGCAGCTTAAACGGGACAGACTCCTACGAGCAGTACTTC.

This clone has just one count. The J gene is TRBJ1-6, the V gene TRBV9; D unclear. The V gene lost 4 bases and the J gene lost 6 bases, with 8 bases spanning the gap. The germline V gene encodes CDR1 SGDLS and CDR2 YYNGEE. There are 13 residues in the CDR3. The CDR3 spells CASSPRFNSPLHF. The CDR3 DNA sequence: TGTGCCAGCAGCCCCAGGTTTAATTCACCCCTCCACTTT.

The rearrangement uses TRBV13 and TRBJ2-5; maybe TRBD1 (7 bases). CDR3 length: 13 amino acids. V shed 5 bases and J shed 5 bases, with 12 bases lying between them. CDR1 is PRHDT, CDR2 FYEKMQ, per germline (reference sequence). CDR3 DNA sequence: TGTGCCAGCAGCCTCAGGGGGGTGGAGACCCAGTACTTC. Its translation: CASSLRGVETQYF.

This clone was found a few times. This chain connects TRBV6-5 to TRBJ1-5, with TRBD1 matching over 7 bases. The CDR3 covers 15 residues. J gave up 3 bases and V 6 bases, and 8 bases lay outside the gene matches. CDR1 is MNHEY, CDR2 SVGAGI, per germline. The CDR3, as DNA: TGTGCCAGCAGCCGACAGGGCTATGACAATCAGCCCCAGCATTTT. Its translation is CASSRQGYDNQPQHF.

A few counts support this clone. This chain joins TRBV10-3 and TRBJ2-5, with TRBD2 matching over 10 bases. V lost 4 bases to trimming and J lost 5 bases; unmatched junction nucleotides: 16. The CDR3 spans 18 residues. The germline V gene has CDR1 ENHRY and CDR2 SYGVKD. CDR3 residues: CAISVSASGGSAFETQYF. As DNA, the CDR3 is TGTGCCATCAGTGTTTCGGCTAGCGGGGGTTCTGCGTTTGAGACCCAGTACTTC.